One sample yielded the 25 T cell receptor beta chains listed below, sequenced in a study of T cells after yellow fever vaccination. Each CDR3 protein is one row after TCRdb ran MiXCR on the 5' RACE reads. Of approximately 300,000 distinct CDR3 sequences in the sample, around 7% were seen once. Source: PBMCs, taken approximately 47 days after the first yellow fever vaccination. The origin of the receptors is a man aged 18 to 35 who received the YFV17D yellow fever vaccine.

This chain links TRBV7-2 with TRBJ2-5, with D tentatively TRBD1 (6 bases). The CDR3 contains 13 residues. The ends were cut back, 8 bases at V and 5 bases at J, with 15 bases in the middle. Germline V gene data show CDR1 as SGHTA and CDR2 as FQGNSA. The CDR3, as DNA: TGTGCCAGCCTCAGGGGAATTGGGGAGACCCAGTACTTC. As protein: CASLRGIGETQYF.

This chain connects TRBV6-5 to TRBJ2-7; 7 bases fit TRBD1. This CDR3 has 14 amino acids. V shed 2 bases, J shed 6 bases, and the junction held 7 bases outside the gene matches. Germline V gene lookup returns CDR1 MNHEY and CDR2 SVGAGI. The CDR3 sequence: CASSYTRTGIEQYF. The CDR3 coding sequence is TGTGCCAGCAGTTACACGAGGACAGGTATCGAGCAGTACTTC.

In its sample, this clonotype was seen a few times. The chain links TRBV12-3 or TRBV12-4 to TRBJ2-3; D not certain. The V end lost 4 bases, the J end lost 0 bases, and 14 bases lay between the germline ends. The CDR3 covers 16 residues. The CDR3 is CASSSYYPESTDTQYF. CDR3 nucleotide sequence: TGTGCCAGCAGTTCATACTACCCCGAGAGCACAGATACGCAGTATTTT.

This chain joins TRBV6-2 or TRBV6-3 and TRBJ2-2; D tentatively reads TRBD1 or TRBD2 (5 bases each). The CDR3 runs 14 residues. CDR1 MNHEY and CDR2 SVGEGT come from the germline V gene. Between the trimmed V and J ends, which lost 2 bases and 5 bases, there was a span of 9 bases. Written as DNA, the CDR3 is TGTGCCAGCAGTTACCTGGGACCTACCGGGGAGCTGTTTTTT. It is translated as CASSYLGPTGELFF.

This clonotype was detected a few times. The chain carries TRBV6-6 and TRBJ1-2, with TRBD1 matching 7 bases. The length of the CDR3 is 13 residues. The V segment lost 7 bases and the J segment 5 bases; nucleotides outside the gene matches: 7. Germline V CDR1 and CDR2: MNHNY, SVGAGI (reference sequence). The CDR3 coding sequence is TGTGCCAGCACCAGGGGGAATGGGTATGGCTACACCTTC. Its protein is CASTRGNGYGYTF.

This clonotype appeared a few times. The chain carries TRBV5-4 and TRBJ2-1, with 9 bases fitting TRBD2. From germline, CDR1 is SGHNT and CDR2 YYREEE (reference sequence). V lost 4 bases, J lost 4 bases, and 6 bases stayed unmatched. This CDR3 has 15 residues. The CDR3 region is CASSQSSGRYNEQFF. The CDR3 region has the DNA TGTGCCAGCAGCCAATCGAGCGGGAGGTACAATGAGCAGTTCTTC.

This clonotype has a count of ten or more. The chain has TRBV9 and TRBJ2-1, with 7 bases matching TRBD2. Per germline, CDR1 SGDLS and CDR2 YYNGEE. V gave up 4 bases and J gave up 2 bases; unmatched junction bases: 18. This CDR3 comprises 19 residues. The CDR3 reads CASSPSGGSPKGPYNEQFF. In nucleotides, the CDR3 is TGTGCCAGCAGCCCCTCCGGGGGGTCCCCAAAAGGACCCTACAATGAGCAGTTCTTC.

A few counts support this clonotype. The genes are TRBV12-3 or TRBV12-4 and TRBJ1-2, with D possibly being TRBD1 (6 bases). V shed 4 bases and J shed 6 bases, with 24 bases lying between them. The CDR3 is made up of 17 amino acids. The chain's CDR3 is CASSSTIWGQAQDGYTF. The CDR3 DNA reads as TGTGCCAGCAGTTCAACTATCTGGGGGCAGGCCCAGGATGGCTACACCTTC.

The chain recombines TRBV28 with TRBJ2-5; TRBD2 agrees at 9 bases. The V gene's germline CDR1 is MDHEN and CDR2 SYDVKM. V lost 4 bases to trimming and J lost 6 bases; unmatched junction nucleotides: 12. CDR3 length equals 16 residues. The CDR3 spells CASSSFSGGRLQTQYF. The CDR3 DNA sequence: TGTGCCAGCAGTTCATTCAGCGGGGGGCGACTCCAGACCCAGTACTTC. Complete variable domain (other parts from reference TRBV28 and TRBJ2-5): DVKVTQSSRYLVKRTGEKVFLECVQDMDHENMFWYRQDPGLGLRLIYFSYDVKMKEKGDIPEGYSVSREKKERFSLILESASTNQTSMYLCASSSFSGGRLQTQYFGPGTRLLVL.

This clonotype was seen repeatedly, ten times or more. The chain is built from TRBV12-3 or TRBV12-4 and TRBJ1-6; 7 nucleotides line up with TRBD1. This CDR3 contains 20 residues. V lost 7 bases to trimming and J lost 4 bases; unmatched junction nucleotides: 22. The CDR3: CASTDKGQQPSDLYNSPLHF. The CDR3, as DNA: TGTGCCAGCACCGATAAGGGACAGCAGCCCAGTGATCTGTATAATTCACCCCTCCACTTT.

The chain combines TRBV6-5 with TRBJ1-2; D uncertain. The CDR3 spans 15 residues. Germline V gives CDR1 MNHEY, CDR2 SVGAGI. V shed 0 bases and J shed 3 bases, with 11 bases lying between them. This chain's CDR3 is CASSYSNLNYYGYTF. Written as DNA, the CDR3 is TGTGCCAGCAGTTACTCGAACCTGAACTACTATGGCTACACCTTC.

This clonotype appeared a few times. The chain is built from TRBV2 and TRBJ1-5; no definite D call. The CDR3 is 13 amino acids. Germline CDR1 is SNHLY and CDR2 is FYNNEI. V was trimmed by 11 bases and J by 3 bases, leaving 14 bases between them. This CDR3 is CASTVEYNQPQHF. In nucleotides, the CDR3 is TGTGCCTCGACCGTCGAGTACAATCAGCCCCAGCATTTT.

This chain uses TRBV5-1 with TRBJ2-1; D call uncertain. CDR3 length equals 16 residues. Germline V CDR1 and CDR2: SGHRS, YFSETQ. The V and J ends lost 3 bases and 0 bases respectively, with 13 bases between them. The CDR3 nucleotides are TGCGCCAGCAGCTGGGGAACTTTAAGCTCCTACAATGAGCAGTTCTTC. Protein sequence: CASSWGTLSSYNEQFF.

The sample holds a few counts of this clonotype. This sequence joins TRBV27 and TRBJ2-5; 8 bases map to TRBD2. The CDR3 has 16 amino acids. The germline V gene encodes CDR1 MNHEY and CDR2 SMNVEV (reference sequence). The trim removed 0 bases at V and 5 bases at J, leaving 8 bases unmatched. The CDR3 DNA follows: TGTGCCAGCAGTTTATCAACTGCGGGGGGTGGGGAGACCCAGTACTTC. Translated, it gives CASSLSTAGGGETQYF.

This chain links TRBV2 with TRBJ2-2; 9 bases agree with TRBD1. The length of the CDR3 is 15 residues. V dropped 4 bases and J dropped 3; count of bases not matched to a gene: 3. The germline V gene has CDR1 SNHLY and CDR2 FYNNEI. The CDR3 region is CASSGTGAHTGELFF. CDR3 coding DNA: TGTGCCAGCAGTGGGACAGGGGCCCACACCGGGGAGCTGTTTTTT.

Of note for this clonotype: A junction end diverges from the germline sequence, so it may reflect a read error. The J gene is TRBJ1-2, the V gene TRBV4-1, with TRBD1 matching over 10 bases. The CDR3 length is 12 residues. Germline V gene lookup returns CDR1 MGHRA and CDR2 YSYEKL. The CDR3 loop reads CASSRPGQGFSF. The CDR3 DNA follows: TGCGCCAGCAGCCGGCCGGGACAGGGGTTCTCCTTC.

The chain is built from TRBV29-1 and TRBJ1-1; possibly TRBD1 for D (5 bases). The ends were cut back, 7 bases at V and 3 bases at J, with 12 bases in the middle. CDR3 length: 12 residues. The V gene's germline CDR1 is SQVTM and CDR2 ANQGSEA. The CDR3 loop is CSADKGDTEAFF. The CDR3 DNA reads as TGCAGCGCCGACAAAGGGGACACTGAAGCTTTCTTT. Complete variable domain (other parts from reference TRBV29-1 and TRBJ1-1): SAVISQKPSRDICQRGTSLTIQCQVDSQVTMMFWYRQQPGQSLTLIATANQGSEATYESGFVIDKFPISRPNLTFSTLTVSNMSPEDSSIYLCSADKGDTEAFFGQGTRLTVV.

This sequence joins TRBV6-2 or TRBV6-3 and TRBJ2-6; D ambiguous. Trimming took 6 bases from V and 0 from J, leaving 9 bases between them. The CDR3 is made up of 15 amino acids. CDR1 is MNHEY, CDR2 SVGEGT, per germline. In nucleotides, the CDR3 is TGTGCCAGCAGGATGACGGTCTCTGGGGCCAACGTCCTGACTTTC. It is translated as CASRMTVSGANVLTF.

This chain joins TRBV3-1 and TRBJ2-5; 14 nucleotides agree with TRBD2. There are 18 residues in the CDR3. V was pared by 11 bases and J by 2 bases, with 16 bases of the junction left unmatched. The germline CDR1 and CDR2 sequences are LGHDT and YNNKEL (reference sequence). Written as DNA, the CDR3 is TGTGCCGCTAAAGGGACTAGCGGGGGAGAGAGGGGTCAAGAGACCCAGTACTTC. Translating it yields CAAKGTSGGERGQETQYF.

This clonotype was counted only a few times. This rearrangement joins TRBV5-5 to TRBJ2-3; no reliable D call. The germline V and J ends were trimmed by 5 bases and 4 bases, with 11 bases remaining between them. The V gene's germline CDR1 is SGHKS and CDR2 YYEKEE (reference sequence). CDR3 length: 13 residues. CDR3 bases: TGTGCCAGCAGACAAGACGTGGCAGATACGCAGTATTTT. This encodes CASRQDVADTQYF.

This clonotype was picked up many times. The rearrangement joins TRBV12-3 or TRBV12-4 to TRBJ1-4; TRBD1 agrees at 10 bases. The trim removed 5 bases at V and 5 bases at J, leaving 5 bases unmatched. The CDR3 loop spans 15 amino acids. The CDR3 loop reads CASSKRTGGNEKLFF. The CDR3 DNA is TGTGCCAGCAGTAAACGGACAGGGGGAAATGAAAAACTGTTTTTT.

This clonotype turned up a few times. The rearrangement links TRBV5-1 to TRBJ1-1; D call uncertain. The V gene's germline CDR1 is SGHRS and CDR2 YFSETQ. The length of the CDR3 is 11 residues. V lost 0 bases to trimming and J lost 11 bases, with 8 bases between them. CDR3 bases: TGCGCCAGCAGCTTGGCCGGCAGGGCTTTCTTT. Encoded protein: CASSLAGRAFF. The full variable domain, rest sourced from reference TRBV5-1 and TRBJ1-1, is KAGVTQTPRYLIKTRGQQVTLSCSPISGHRSVSWYQQTPGQGLQFLFEYFSETQRNKGNFPGRFSGRQFSNSRSEMNVSTLELGDSALYLCASSLAGRAFFGQGTRLTVV.

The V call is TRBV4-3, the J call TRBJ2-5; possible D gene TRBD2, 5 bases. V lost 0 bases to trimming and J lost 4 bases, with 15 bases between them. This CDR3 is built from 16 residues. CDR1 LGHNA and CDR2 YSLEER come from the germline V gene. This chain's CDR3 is CASSQDWGGGGETQYF. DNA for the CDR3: TGCGCCAGCAGCCAAGATTGGGGTGGAGGCGGAGAGACCCAGTACTTC.

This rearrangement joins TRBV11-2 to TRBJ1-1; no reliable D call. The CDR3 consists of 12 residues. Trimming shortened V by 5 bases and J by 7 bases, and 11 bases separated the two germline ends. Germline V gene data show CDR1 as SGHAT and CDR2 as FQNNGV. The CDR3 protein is CASSAGGVEAFF. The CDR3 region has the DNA TGTGCCAGCAGCGCAGGAGGTGTTGAAGCTTTCTTT. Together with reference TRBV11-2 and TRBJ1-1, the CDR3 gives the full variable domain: EAGVAQSPRYKIIEKRQSVAFWCNPISGHATLYWYQQILGQGPKLLIQFQNNGVVDDSQLPKDRFSAERLKGVDSTLKIQPAKLEDSAVYLCASSAGGVEAFFGQGTRLTVV.

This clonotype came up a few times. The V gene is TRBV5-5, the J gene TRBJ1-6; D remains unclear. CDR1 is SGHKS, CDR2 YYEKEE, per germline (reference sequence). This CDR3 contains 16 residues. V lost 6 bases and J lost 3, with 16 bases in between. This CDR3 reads CASTLAGLGYNSPLHF. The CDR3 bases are TGTGCCAGCACCCTGGCCGGTTTGGGCTATAATTCACCCCTCCACTTT.